Shown below are 19 T cell receptor beta chains from a single sample sequenced in a study of shared clonotypes between healthy human individuals. Libraries were prepared by immunoSEQ multiplex PCR; TCRdb keeps only in-frame clonotypes and omits some of them. The table has over 750,000 clones, roughly 96% seen once; the top ten hold around 0.25%. Naivety among CD8 cells was defined by CD45RO negativity and positive CCR7 selection, thereby excluding terminally differentiated effector memory CD45RA+ cells. The sample consisted of naive CD8+ T cells sorted from blood. These receptors all come from a man aged 25 to 45 in good health.

This clone was observed once. V gene TRBV4-1 combines with J gene TRBJ1-1; no clear D. CDR3 length: 15 amino acids. Germline assignment: CDR1 MGHRA and CDR2 YSYEKL. V was pared by 4 bases and J by 1 base, with 13 bases between. The CDR3 nucleotides are TGCGCCAGCAGCCGGAGCTGGGGTGGGAACACTGAAGCTTTCTTT. It codes for CASSRSWGGNTEAFF.

This chain connects TRBV27 to TRBJ2-2; D remains unclear. The CDR3 is made up of 12 amino acids. The V gene lost 8 bases and the J gene lost 6 bases, with 10 bases spanning the gap. Per germline, CDR1 MNHEY and CDR2 SMNVEV (reference sequence). The CDR3 DNA follows: TGTGCCAGCTGTCTCCCCCCCGGGGAGCTGTTTTTT. Translated: CASCLPPGELFF.

V gene TRBV5-5 combines with J gene TRBJ1-2, with a weak D call TRBD1 (5 bases). The V end was cut by 0 bases, the J end by 4 bases, with 7 bases between. Germline assignment: CDR1 SGHKS and CDR2 YYEKEE (reference sequence). The CDR3 sequence is 13 residues long. CDR3 in amino acids: CASSLGGLYGYTF. The CDR3 DNA sequence: TGTGCCAGCAGCTTGGGGGGACTCTATGGCTACACCTTC.

The rearrangement joins TRBV28 to TRBJ2-7; D may be TRBD1 or TRBD2 (5 bases each). The ends were cut back, 6 bases at V and 1 base at J, with 10 bases in the middle. The CDR3 is 13 amino acids. CDR1 and CDR2 (germline): MDHEN, SYDVKM. CDR3 sequence (DNA): TGTGCCAGCAGCGGGACGGAATCCTACGAGCAGTACTTC. Translation: CASSGTESYEQYF.

Points on this clone: The same CDR3 arises from other DNA sequences in this sample as well. The chain uses TRBV6-6 and TRBJ2-7; D remains unclear. The CDR3 sequence is 12 residues long. The V gene lost 4 bases and the J gene lost 0 bases, with 4 bases spanning the gap. CDR1 and CDR2 (germline): MNHNY, SVGAGI (reference sequence). The CDR3 nucleotides read TGTGCCAGCAGTTCCAGCTCCTACGAGCAGTACTTC. Translated: CASSSSSYEQYF.

The chain links TRBV7-2 to TRBJ2-7; TRBD1 is a possible D gene (6 bases). The germline V gene encodes CDR1 SGHTA and CDR2 FQGNSA. Trimming cost V 10 bases and J 3 bases, with 16 bases left between them. This CDR3 has 13 residues. In DNA form, the CDR3 reads TGTGCCATCCTTAGGGGGATGGACTACGAGCAGTACTTC. Encoded protein: CAILRGMDYEQYF.

The genes are TRBV19 and TRBJ2-3; the match to TRBD2 covers 10 bases. This CDR3 has 16 amino acids. From germline, CDR1 is LNHDA and CDR2 SQIVND (reference sequence). J gave up 4 bases and V 2 bases, and 6 bases lay outside the gene matches. CDR3 nucleotides: TGTGCCAGTAGTATACTAGCGGGGGCCCCCCCAGATACGCAGTATTTT. Translated: CASSILAGAPPDTQYF.

This clone occurred once. The genes are TRBV29-1 and TRBJ2-5, with D perhaps TRBD2 (6 bases). Germline V gene lookup returns CDR1 SQVTM and CDR2 ANQGSEA. V lost 0 bases and J 2 bases, leaving 13 bases between the germline ends. The CDR3 has 15 amino acids. The CDR3 protein is CSVEEAASEQETQYF. Here the CDR3 DNA reads TGCAGCGTTGAAGAGGCGGCTAGCGAACAAGAGACCCAGTACTTC.

This chain links TRBV14 with TRBJ2-1, with 7 bases that match TRBD1. CDR1 and CDR2 from the germline V gene are SGHDN and FVKESK. The V and J ends lost 3 bases and 5 bases, in that order; junction bases with no gene match: 7. CDR3 length equals 15 residues. In DNA, the CDR3 is TGTGCCAGCAGCCATGATGACAGGGTGGACAATGAGCAGTTCTTC. Translation gives CASSHDDRVDNEQFF. Based on the CDR3 plus reference TRBV14 and TRBJ2-1, the full variable domain is EAGVTQFPSHSVIEKGQTVTLRCDPISGHDNLYWYRRVMGKEIKFLLHFVKESKQDESGMPNNRFLAERTGGTYSTLKVQPAELEDSGVYFCASSHDDRVDNEQFFGPGTRLTVL.

In DNA form, the CDR3 reads TGTGCCAGCAGTTTTTCGGCTTTAGGGGGCCAGGACACTGAAGCTTTCTTT. It is translated as CASSFSALGGQDTEAFF. The chain couples TRBV28 to TRBJ1-1; TRBD1 aligns across 7 bases. Germline V gene lookup returns CDR1 MDHEN and CDR2 SYDVKM. This CDR3 is 17 amino acids long. V gave up 3 bases and J gave up 3 bases; unmatched junction bases: 13. Full variable domain (outside the CDR3, taken from reference TRBV28 and TRBJ1-1): DVKVTQSSRYLVKRTGEKVFLECVQDMDHENMFWYRQDPGLGLRLIYFSYDVKMKEKGDIPEGYSVSREKKERFSLILESASTNQTSMYLCASSFSALGGQDTEAFFGQGTRLTVV.

CDR3 DNA sequence: TGTGCCAGCAGCTTGACAGGGGCAATGAACACTGAAGCTTTCTTT. This encodes CASSLTGAMNTEAFF. V is TRBV7-9 and J is TRBJ1-1, with 8 bases that match TRBD1. CDR1 is SEHNR and CDR2 is FQNEAQ in the germline V gene (reference sequence). Trimming took 3 bases from V and 0 from J; bases not matched to a gene: 3. There are 15 residues in the CDR3.

This chain connects TRBV10-1 to TRBJ2-2, with 8 bases fitting TRBD2. CDR1 and CDR2 (germline): WNHNN, SYGVQD (reference sequence). CDR3 length: 17 residues. J was trimmed by 1 base and V by 2 bases; bases with no gene match: 6. CDR3 coding DNA: TGCGCCAGCAGTGAGGGTCGTGCGGGAGGGAACACCGGGGAGCTGTTTTTT. Protein: CASSEGRAGGNTGELFF.

The J gene is TRBJ2-1, the V gene TRBV19; 8 nucleotides align to TRBD1. CDR1 is LNHDA and CDR2 is SQIVND in the germline V gene (reference sequence). The junction had 13 bases not matched to a gene; V was cut back by 10 bases and J by 5 bases. There are 15 residues in the CDR3. In nucleotides, the CDR3 is TGTGCCACCGAAAGTAGGGACAGGAGAGACAATGAGCAGTTCTTC. The encoded protein is CATESRDRRDNEQFF.

The rearrangement uses TRBV9 and TRBJ2-5; 7 nucleotides line up with TRBD1. The CDR3 totals 14 residues. After removal of 0 bases from V and 3 bases from J, the junction contained 2 bases not matched to a gene. Germline CDR1 is SGDLS and CDR2 is YYNGEE. In nucleotides, the CDR3 is TGTGCCAGCAGCGTAGCGGACAGGAAAGAGACCCAGTACTTC. Translation gives CASSVADRKETQYF.

With regard to this clone: The sample contains more than one DNA sequence encoding this CDR3. This rearrangement joins TRBV11-2 to TRBJ2-1; a possible D gene is TRBD2 (6 bases). CDR3 length: 12 residues. The V end was cut by 1 base, the J end by 8 bases, with 6 bases between. The germline V gene encodes CDR1 SGHAT and CDR2 FQNNGV. This chain's CDR3 is CASSLGRDEQFF. The CDR3, as DNA: TGTGCCAGCAGCTTAGGGAGGGATGAGCAGTTCTTC.

This clone occurred once. The rearrangement uses TRBV19 and TRBJ2-1; D is uncertain. The germline V gene encodes CDR1 LNHDA and CDR2 SQIVND (reference sequence). With 5 bases removed from V and 5 bases from J, the gap between germline ends came to 4 bases. This CDR3 contains 11 residues. For the CDR3, the DNA is TGTGCCAGTAGTTTACACAATGAGCAGTTCTTC. Amino acids: CASSLHNEQFF.

The V and J genes are TRBV28 and TRBJ1-1, with unresolved D. Germline V gene data show CDR1 as MDHEN and CDR2 as SYDVKM. This CDR3 region has 13 residues. The V gene lost 3 bases and the J gene lost 5 bases, with 10 bases spanning the gap. The CDR3 nucleotides are TGTGCCAGCAGTTTCCGCTGGAGGACTGAAGCTTTCTTT. It is translated as CASSFRWRTEAFF. The variable domain in full, completed from reference TRBV28 and TRBJ1-1, reads DVKVTQSSRYLVKRTGEKVFLECVQDMDHENMFWYRQDPGLGLRLIYFSYDVKMKEKGDIPEGYSVSREKKERFSLILESASTNQTSMYLCASSFRWRTEAFFGQGTRLTVV.

The CDR3 reads CAWSTAGGFYEQYF. The CDR3 region has the DNA TGTGCCTGGAGTACCGCAGGGGGGTTCTACGAGCAGTACTTC. The rearrangement uses TRBV30 and TRBJ2-7; possible D gene TRBD1, 7 bases. V lost 2 bases and J lost 3, with 14 bases in between. Germline V gene data show CDR1 as GTSNPN and CDR2 as SVGIG (reference sequence). This CDR3 has 14 amino acids.

Only one count was recorded for this clone. J is TRBJ2-1 and V is TRBV29-1, with D perhaps given as TRBD1 or TRBD2 (5 bases each). CDR1 and CDR2 from the germline V gene are SQVTM and ANQGSEA. With 8 bases removed from V and 3 bases from J, the gap between germline ends came to 14 bases. The CDR3 covers 13 residues. CDR3 in DNA: TGCAGCCTCGGGACGGTGGACTACAATGAGCAGTTCTTC. This encodes CSLGTVDYNEQFF.